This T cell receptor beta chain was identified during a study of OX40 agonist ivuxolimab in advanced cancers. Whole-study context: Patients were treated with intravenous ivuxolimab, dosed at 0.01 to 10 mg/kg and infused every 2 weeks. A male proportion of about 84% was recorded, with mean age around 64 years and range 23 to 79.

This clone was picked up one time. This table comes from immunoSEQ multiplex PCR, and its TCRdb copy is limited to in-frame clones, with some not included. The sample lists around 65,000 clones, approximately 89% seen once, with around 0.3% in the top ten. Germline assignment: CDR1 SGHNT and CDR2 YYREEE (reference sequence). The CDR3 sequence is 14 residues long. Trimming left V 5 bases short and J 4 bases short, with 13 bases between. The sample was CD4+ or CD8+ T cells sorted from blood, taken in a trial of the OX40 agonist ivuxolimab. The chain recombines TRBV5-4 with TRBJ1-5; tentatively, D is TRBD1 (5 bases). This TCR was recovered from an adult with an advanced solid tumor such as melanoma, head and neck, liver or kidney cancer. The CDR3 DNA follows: TGTGCCAGCAGTTTCGGGGGAAAAAATCAGCCCCAGCATTTT. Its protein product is CASSFGGKNQPQHF.